The 18 T cell receptor beta chains reported below all come from one sample, sequenced in a study of blood T cells in healthy people across ages. A second roughly 6 to 11 cycle PCR used barcoded and J-beta primers. A single record per CDR3 protein comes from TCRdb applying MiXCR to the 5' RACE reads. This sample carries approximately 2,000,000 distinct CDR3 sequences, approximately 39% of them seen once, and the ten largest clones take approximately 22%. Sequenced: blood. The receptors come from a human donor in good health.

This clonotype was detected only a few times. J is TRBJ2-6 and V is TRBV7-9; D is tentatively TRBD1 or TRBD2 (7 bases each). The length of the CDR3 is 18 residues. V dropped 5 bases and J dropped 0 bases, with 17 bases sitting between them. The germline V gene encodes CDR1 SEHNR and CDR2 FQNEAQ (reference sequence). This CDR3 reads CASSASGGQISGANVLTF. The CDR3 coding sequence is TGTGCCAGCAGCGCGTCGGGGGGACAGATCTCTGGGGCCAACGTCCTGACTTTC.

This clonotype appeared a few times. This clone may be a read error of a much larger clone one base away. The rearrangement joins TRBV2 to TRBJ2-1; D is possibly TRBD2 (6 bases). Trimming removed 4 bases at V and 2 bases at J, with 12 bases between. Germline values: CDR1 SNHLY, CDR2 FYNNEI. The CDR3 consists of 15 residues. The CDR3 region has the DNA TGTGCCAGCAGTGTCCGGCGGGGTCCCTACAATGAGCAGTTCTTC. Protein: CASSVRRGPYNEQFF.

This clonotype was seen a few times. The chain recombines TRBV6-4 with TRBJ2-5; D is unresolved. The length of the CDR3 is 13 residues. Germline lookup yields CDR1 MRHNA and CDR2 SNTAGT. Trimming stripped 2 bases from V and 5 bases from J, with 9 bases between. The CDR3: CASSDDLGETQYF. CDR3 DNA sequence: TGTGCCAGCAGTGACGACCTAGGGGAGACCCAGTACTTC.

The chain recombines TRBV3-1 with TRBJ2-4, with D tentatively TRBD1 (6 bases). Matching the DNA end better, TRBJ2-7 makes the J call doubtful. This CDR3 has 12 residues. CDR1 and CDR2 (germline): LGHDT, YNNKEL (reference sequence). CDR3 sequence: CASRSDSDEQYF. The DNA of the CDR3 is TGTGCCAGCCGATCGGACAGCGACGAGCAGTACTTC.

The CDR3 is CASSSQRGETQYF. The CDR3 DNA sequence: TGTGCCAGCAGCTCCCAACGCGGGGAGACCCAGTACTTC. This sequence joins TRBV7-3 and TRBJ2-5, with a possible D match to TRBD2 (5 bases). CDR3 length: 13 residues. V lost 4 bases to trimming and J lost 5 bases, with 11 bases between them. The germline V gene encodes CDR1 SGHTA and CDR2 FQGTGA.

The chain is built from TRBV10-3 and TRBJ2-3; 7 bases are shared with TRBD1. V trimming: 6 bases; J trimming: 4 bases; junction bases outside the gene matches: 22. The CDR3 runs 19 residues. The V gene's germline CDR1 is ENHRY and CDR2 SYGVKD. For the CDR3, the DNA is TGTGCCATCAGCCCCACTAATCCTCGGCAGGGGGAGATTGCAGATACGCAGTATTTT. Translated, it gives CAISPTNPRQGEIADTQYF.

The J gene is TRBJ2-1, the V gene TRBV7-2, with 9 bases that match TRBD1. The V segment lost 4 bases and the J segment 8 bases; nucleotides outside the gene matches: 6. The CDR3 spans 14 residues. Germline CDR1 reads SGHTA; CDR2 reads FQGNSA. CDR3 in DNA: TGTGCCAGCAGCTCGTCACAGGGGGCGGATGAGCAGTTCTTC. Residues: CASSSSQGADEQFF. Filled out from reference TRBV7-2 and TRBJ2-1, the complete variable domain reads GAGVSQSPSNKVTEKGKDVELRCDPISGHTALYWYRQSLGQGLEFLIYFQGNSAPDKSGLPSDRFSAERTGGSVSTLTIQRTQQEDSAVYLCASSSSQGADEQFFGPGTRLTVL.

This clonotype was found a few times. The V call is TRBV21-1, the J call TRBJ1-2. TRBV21-1 is marked as a pseudogene. The CDR3 covers 18 residues. As DNA, the CDR3 is TGTGCCAGCAGCAAAGGACCCCGGAGGGGCTTGACTAACTATGGCTACACCTTC. Its translation: CASSKGPRRGLTNYGYTF.

The gene calls are TRBV2 and TRBJ1-2; D is possibly TRBD1 (6 bases). The germline CDR1 and CDR2 sequences are SNHLY and FYNNEI. V lost 8 bases and J lost 2, with 15 bases in between. This CDR3 has 14 residues. CDR3 in DNA: TGTGCCAGCGAACAGGGCCAGGGAAACTATGGCTACACCTTC. Its protein product is CASEQGQGNYGYTF.

The chain joins TRBV7-6 to TRBJ2-3; 10 bases fit TRBD2. CDR1 is SGHVS, CDR2 FNYEAQ, per germline. With V trimmed by 5 bases and J by 1 base, 6 bases remained unmatched. The length of the CDR3 is 16 residues. Here the CDR3 DNA reads TGTGCCAGCAGCCTCCTAGCGGGGGCCGGCACAGATACGCAGTATTTT. This sequence encodes CASSLLAGAGTDTQYF.

The CDR3 protein is CASSLNLLLNQPQHF. DNA for the CDR3: TGTGCCAGCAGCTTAAACCTCTTATTGAATCAGCCCCAGCATTTT. The chain has TRBV7-2 and TRBJ1-5, with D hard to call. Trimming left V 2 bases short and J 4 bases short, with 12 bases between. This CDR3 has 15 residues. In germline, CDR1 is SGHTA, CDR2 FQGNSA.

This clonotype was recorded a few times. DNA of the CDR3: TGTGCCAGCAGACCAGGGGGCGTAGGCTACACCTTC. Protein product: CASRPGGVGYTF. The chain couples TRBV13 to TRBJ1-2, with TRBD1 identical over 8 bases. In germline, CDR1 is PRHDT, CDR2 FYEKMQ (reference sequence). V was clipped by 6 bases and J by 8 bases; unmatched bases: 5. The CDR3 loop spans 12 amino acids.

To note about this clonotype: One junction end disagrees with the germline gene, perhaps due to a read error. CDR3 protein: CASSLMTAANEELFF. DNA for the CDR3: TGTGCCAGCAGCTTAATGACAGCCGCCAATGAAGAACTGTTTTTT. J is TRBJ1-4 and V is TRBV7-6, with D possibly matching TRBD1 (5 bases). The germline V gene has CDR1 SGHVS and CDR2 FNYEAQ. The CDR3 consists of 15 residues.

This clonotype was picked up a small number of times. It may be a read error: a sequence one base away is much more abundant. The chain links TRBV15 to TRBJ2-5, with unresolved D. The CDR3 covers 13 residues. CDR1 is LNHNV and CDR2 is YYDKDF in the germline V gene (reference sequence). V shed 0 bases and J shed 4 bases, with 6 bases lying between them. The CDR3 loop reads CATSRDMGETQYF. CDR3 sequence (DNA): TGTGCCACCAGCAGAGATATGGGAGAGACCCAGTACTTC.

This clonotype occurred a few times. DNA for the CDR3: TGTGCCAGCAGCCTCAAACGACGGGGTAACGCGCAGTACTTC. Protein: CASSLKRRGNAQYF. This sequence joins TRBV6-5 and TRBJ2-5, with TRBD2 as a possible D gene (5 bases). Trimming stripped 6 bases from V and 11 bases from J, with 22 bases between. The CDR3 spans 14 residues. The germline CDR1 and CDR2 sequences are MNHEY and SVGAGI.

The chain recombines TRBV12-3 or TRBV12-4 with TRBJ2-3, with 8 bases identical to TRBD2. V dropped 5 bases and J dropped 2; count of bases not matched to a gene: 9. The CDR3 consists of 16 residues. CDR3: CASSPLSGGTTDTQYF. The CDR3 DNA reads TGTGCCAGCAGTCCCCTAAGCGGGGGCACCACAGATACGCAGTATTTT.

This clonotype was observed a few times. For the CDR3, the DNA is TGCAGTGCTACCGACTGGGGTAGCGGGGAGGAGATCTACGAGCAGTACTTC. Translating gives CSATDWGSGEEIYEQYF. This chain uses TRBV20-1 with TRBJ2-7; 8 positions match TRBD2. The CDR3 is made up of 17 amino acids. The germline gives CDR1 DFQATT, CDR2 SNEGSKA (reference sequence). V dropped 4 bases and J dropped 3; count of bases not matched to a gene: 17.

There are a few counts of this clonotype. The chain uses TRBV12-3 or TRBV12-4 and TRBJ2-6, with D tentatively TRBD1 or TRBD2 (5 bases each). This CDR3 has 16 residues. Trimming took 6 bases from V and 1 from J, leaving 13 bases between them. The CDR3 spells CASSGAGRSGANVLTF. The CDR3 region has the DNA TGTGCCAGCAGCGGCGCAGGGAGATCTGGGGCCAACGTCCTGACTTTC.